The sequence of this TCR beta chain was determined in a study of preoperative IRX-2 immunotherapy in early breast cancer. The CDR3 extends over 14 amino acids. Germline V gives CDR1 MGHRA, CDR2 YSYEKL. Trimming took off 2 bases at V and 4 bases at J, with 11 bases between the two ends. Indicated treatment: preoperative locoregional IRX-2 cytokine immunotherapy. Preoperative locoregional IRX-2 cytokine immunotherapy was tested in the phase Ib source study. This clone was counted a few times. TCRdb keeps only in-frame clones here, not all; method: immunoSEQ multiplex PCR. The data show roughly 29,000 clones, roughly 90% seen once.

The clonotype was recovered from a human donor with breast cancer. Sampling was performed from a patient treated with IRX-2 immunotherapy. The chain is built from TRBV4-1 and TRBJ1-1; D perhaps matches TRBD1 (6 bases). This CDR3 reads CASSQTTGPTEAFF. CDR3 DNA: TGCGCCAGCAGCCAAACGACAGGTCCCACTGAAGCTTTCTTT.